The T cell receptor (beta chain) under discussion was sequenced for a study of sequential checkpoint blockade in melanoma. About the study: Patients were randomized 1:1 to nivolumab-then-ipilimumab or ipilimumab-then-nivolumab first-line. After both sequences, patients received maintenance nivolumab.

Sample treatment: randomized to nivolumab then ipilimumab (arm A) or the reverse (arm B). No patient had prior DNA-damaging chemotherapy. This clone was observed a single time. CDR1 is MNHEY, CDR2 SMNVEV, per germline (reference sequence). V was pared by 3 bases and J by 2 bases, with 5 bases between. CDR3 length: 13 amino acids. Produced via immunoSEQ multiplex PCR; TCRdb's table is partial and in-frame only. This table has under 20,000 clones, around four fifths appearing once. The chain joins TRBV27 to TRBJ2-1; D gene ambiguous. The receptor was isolated from a human donor with melanoma. This sample comprised CD8+ T cells sorted from blood (inferred from file names), obtained from a patient given nivolumab and ipilimumab in sequence. In DNA form, the CDR3 reads TGTGCCAGCAGTTTTGGCCCCTACAATGAGCAGTTCTTC. Translation gives CASSFGPYNEQFF.